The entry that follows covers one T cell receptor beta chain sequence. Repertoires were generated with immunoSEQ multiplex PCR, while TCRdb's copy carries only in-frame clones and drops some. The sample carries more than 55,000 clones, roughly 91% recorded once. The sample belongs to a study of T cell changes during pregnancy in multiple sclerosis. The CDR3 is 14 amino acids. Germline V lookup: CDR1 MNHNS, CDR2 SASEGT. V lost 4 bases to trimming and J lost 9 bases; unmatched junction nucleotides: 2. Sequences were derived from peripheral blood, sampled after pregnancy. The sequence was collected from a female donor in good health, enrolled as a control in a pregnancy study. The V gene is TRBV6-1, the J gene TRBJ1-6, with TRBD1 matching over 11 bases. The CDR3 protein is CASSGTGGSSPLHF. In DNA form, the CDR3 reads TGTGCCAGCAGTGGGACAGGGGGCAGTTCACCCCTCCACTTT.